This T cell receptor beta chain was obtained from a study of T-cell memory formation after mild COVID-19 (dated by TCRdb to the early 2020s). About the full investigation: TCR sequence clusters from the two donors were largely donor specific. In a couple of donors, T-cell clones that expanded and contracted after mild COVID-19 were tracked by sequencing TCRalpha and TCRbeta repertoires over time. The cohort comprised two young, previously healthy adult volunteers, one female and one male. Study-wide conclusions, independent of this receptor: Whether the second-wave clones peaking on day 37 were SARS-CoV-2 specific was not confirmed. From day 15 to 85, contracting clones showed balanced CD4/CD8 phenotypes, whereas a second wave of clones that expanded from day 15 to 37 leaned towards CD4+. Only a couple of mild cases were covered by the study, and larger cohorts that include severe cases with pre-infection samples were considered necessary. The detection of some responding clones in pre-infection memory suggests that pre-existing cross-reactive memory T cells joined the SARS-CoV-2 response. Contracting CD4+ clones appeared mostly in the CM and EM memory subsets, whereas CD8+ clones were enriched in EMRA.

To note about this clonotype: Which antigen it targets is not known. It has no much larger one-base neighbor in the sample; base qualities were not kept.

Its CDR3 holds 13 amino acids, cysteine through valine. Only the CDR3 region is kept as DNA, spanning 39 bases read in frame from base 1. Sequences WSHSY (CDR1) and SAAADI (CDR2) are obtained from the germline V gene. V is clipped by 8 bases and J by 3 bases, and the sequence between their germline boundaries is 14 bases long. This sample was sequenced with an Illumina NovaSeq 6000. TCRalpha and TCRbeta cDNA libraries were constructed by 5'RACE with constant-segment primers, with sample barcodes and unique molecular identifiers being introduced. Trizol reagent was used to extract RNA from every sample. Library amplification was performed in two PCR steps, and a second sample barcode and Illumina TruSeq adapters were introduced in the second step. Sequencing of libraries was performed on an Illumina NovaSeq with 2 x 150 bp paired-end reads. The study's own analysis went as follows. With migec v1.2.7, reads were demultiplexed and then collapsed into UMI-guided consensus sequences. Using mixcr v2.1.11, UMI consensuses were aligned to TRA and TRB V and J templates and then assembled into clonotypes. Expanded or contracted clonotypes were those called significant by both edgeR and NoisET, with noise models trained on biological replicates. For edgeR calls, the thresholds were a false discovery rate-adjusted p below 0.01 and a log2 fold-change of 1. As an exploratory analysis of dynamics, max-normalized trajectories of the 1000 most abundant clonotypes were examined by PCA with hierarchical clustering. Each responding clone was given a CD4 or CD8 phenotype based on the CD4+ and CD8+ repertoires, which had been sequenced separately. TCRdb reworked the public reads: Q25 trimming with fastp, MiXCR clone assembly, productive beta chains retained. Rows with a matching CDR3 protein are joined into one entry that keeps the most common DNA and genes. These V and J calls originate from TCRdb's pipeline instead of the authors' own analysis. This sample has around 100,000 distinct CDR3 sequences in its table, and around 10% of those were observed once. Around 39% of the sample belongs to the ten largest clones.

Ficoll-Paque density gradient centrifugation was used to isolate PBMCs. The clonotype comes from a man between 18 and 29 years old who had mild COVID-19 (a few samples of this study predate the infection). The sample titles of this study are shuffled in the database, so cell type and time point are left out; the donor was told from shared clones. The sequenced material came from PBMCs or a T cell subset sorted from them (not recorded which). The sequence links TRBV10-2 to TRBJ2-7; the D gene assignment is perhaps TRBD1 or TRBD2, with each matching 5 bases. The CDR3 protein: CASAPGRVYEQYV. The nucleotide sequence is TGCGCCAGCGCTCCGGGACGGGTCTACGAGCAGTACGTC.